This entry lists 20 T cell receptor beta chains sequenced from one sample in a study of cytomegalovirus exposure and HLA in healthy donors. PCR employed 60 Vbeta and 13 Jbeta primers. The table came from immunoSEQ multiplex PCR; TCRdb's copy has only in-frame clones and leaves some out. The data contain approximately 150,000 clones, under 80% of them singletons. What was sequenced was PBMCs. The receptor source for this set is a woman between 45 and 65 years old in good health and CMV-seropositive.

The chain links TRBV7-9 to TRBJ1-2; perhaps TRBD1 as D (6 bases). The CDR3 spans 16 residues. Germline V gene data show CDR1 as SEHNR and CDR2 as FQNEAQ (reference sequence). V lost 1 base and J 0 bases, leaving 12 bases between the germline ends. CDR3 sequence: CASSLGGTYSNYGYTF. CDR3 DNA sequence: TGTGCCAGCAGCTTAGGGGGGACATACTCTAACTATGGCTACACCTTC.

The V and J genes are TRBV2 and TRBJ1-3, with D possibly matching TRBD1 (5 bases). The CDR3 has 14 amino acids. V was pared by 8 bases and J by 2 bases, with 13 bases between. The germline gives CDR1 SNHLY, CDR2 FYNNEI. The CDR3 is CASQVQGTGNTIYF. The CDR3 bases are TGTGCCAGCCAGGTTCAGGGCACTGGAAACACCATATATTTT.

The gene calls are TRBV10-3 and TRBJ1-1; possibly TRBD1 for D (6 bases). The CDR3 loop spans 14 amino acids. Germline CDR1 ENHRY, CDR2 SYGVKD. V lost 6 bases to trimming and J lost 2 bases, with 13 bases between them. CDR3 protein: CAIRSTGLNTEAFF. CDR3 bases: TGTGCCATCAGATCTACAGGGCTAAACACTGAAGCTTTCTTT.

The chain couples TRBV2 to TRBJ2-7; D possibly corresponds to TRBD1 (6 bases). With 6 bases removed from V and 3 bases from J, the gap between germline ends came to 15 bases. The germline V gene encodes CDR1 SNHLY and CDR2 FYNNEI. This CDR3 has 14 amino acids. The CDR3 DNA is TGTGCCAGCAGCAAAACAGGGTCGGGCTACGAGCAGTACTTC. This gives the protein CASSKTGSGYEQYF.

The J gene is TRBJ1-5, the V gene TRBV15; TRBD1 is a possible D gene (6 bases). The CDR3 length is 15 residues. Germline-derived CDR1 and CDR2 are LNHNV and YYDKDF (reference sequence). Trimming stripped 0 bases from V and 11 bases from J, with 17 bases between. CDR3 residues: CATSRDVAGARAQHF. The DNA of the CDR3 is TGTGCCACCAGCAGAGATGTCGCGGGGGCGAGGGCCCAGCATTTT.

The CDR3 is CASSLQGLGHEQYF. The DNA of the CDR3 is TGTGCCAGCAGCTTGCAAGGACTAGGGCACGAGCAGTACTTC. The chain combines TRBV5-4 with TRBJ2-7; 7 nucleotides match TRBD2. CDR3 length equals 14 residues. J gave up 5 bases and V 1 base, and 6 bases lay outside the gene matches. Looked up from germline, CDR1 is SGHNT and CDR2 is YYREEE (reference sequence).

The chain joins TRBV2 to TRBJ1-5; D may be TRBD1 (5 bases). Germline V gene data show CDR1 as SNHLY and CDR2 as FYNNEI. Trimming shortened V by 7 bases and J by 2 bases, and 12 bases separated the two germline ends. This CDR3 comprises 14 residues. As DNA, the CDR3 is TGTGCCAGCAAGTCGGGGGGGGGCAATCAGCCCCAGCATTTT. It encodes CASKSGGGNQPQHF. Using reference TRBV2 and TRBJ1-5 for the parts outside the CDR3, the full variable domain is EPEVTQTPSHQVTQMGQEVILRCVPISNHLYFYWYRQILGQKVEFLVSFYNNEISEKSEIFDDQFSVERPDGSNFTLKIRSTKLEDSAMYFCASKSGGGNQPQHFGDGTRLSIL.

The chain recombines TRBV30 with TRBJ2-7; the D gene is possibly TRBD1 (7 bases). The CDR3 spans 14 residues. Germline CDR1 and CDR2: GTSNPN and SVGIG (reference sequence). With 3 bases removed from V and 0 bases from J, the gap between germline ends came to 12 bases. CDR3 in amino acids: CAWRGGGLSYEQYF. CDR3 DNA: TGTGCCTGGAGAGGAGGGGGCCTCTCCTACGAGCAGTACTTC.

The chain carries TRBV6-6 and TRBJ2-7; 12 bases fit TRBD1. V gave up 5 bases and J gave up 7 bases; unmatched junction bases: 3. Germline-derived CDR1 and CDR2 are MNHNY and SVGAGI (reference sequence). The CDR3 contains 13 residues. The CDR3 spells CASSRDRGREQYF. In DNA form, the CDR3 reads TGTGCCAGCAGTAGGGACAGGGGGCGTGAGCAGTACTTC.

The gene calls are TRBV19 and TRBJ2-7, with D perhaps matching TRBD2 (6 bases). V lost 5 bases to trimming and J lost 7 bases, with 15 bases between them. This CDR3 has 13 residues. CDR1 and CDR2 from the germline V gene are LNHDA and SQIVND (reference sequence). CDR3 sequence (DNA): TGTGCCAGTAGTCGACTAGTGGGCGAGGAGCAGTACTTC. This sequence encodes CASSRLVGEEQYF.

The J gene is TRBJ1-6, the V gene TRBV5-1, with TRBD1 as a possible D gene (5 bases). From germline, CDR1 is SGHRS and CDR2 YFSETQ. With 0 bases removed from V and 6 bases from J, the gap between germline ends came to 7 bases. The CDR3 loop spans 14 amino acids. CDR3 coding DNA: TGCGCCAGCAGCTTGGGACAGCTTAATTCACCCCTCCACTTT. Amino acid sequence: CASSLGQLNSPLHF.

V gene TRBV5-4 combines with J gene TRBJ2-1, with D tentatively TRBD1 (5 bases). The CDR3 runs 16 residues. V was trimmed by 0 bases and J by 4 bases, leaving 14 bases between them. Germline CDR1 reads SGHNT; CDR2 reads YYREEE (reference sequence). The CDR3 DNA sequence: TGTGCCAGCAGCTTGGGCGGCCAGGGTACTTACAATGAGCAGTTCTTC. Its protein is CASSLGGQGTYNEQFF.

In regard to this clone: The limits of the CDR3 on the DNA are not certain, so only TCRdb's listed CDR3 is given. The chain is built from TRBV7-8 and TRBJ2-1; the D call TRBD2 from the table was never checked on the DNA. Germline CDR1 SGHVS, CDR2 FQNEAQ. The CDR3 extends over 15 residues, inclusive of both ends. The CDR3 region is CASILVGGGHNEQFF.

CDR3 loop: CASSLGTGFYYGYTF. In nucleotides, the CDR3 is TGTGCCAGCAGCTTGGGGACAGGGTTCTACTATGGCTACACCTTC. The chain recombines TRBV5-6 with TRBJ1-2; 8 bases fit TRBD1. This CDR3 is built from 15 residues. V shed 0 bases, J shed 3 bases, and the junction held 4 bases outside the gene matches. CDR1 is SGHDT and CDR2 is YYEEEE in the germline V gene.

The chain has TRBV5-4 and TRBJ2-3; no definite D call. V lost 5 bases and J 4 bases, leaving 11 bases between the germline ends. Germline V lookup: CDR1 SGHNT, CDR2 YYREEE (reference sequence). This CDR3 region has 13 residues. The CDR3: CASSLLVADTQYF. In nucleotides, the CDR3 is TGTGCCAGCAGTCTTTTAGTGGCAGATACGCAGTATTTT.

The chain employs TRBV5-8 and TRBJ2-4; possibly TRBD2 for D (5 bases). The germline V and J ends were trimmed by 5 bases and 3 bases, with 15 bases remaining between them. Germline values: CDR1 SGHTS, CDR2 YDEGEE. CDR3 length equals 15 residues. The CDR3 region is CASRFMVEGKNIQYF. CDR3 nucleotides: TGTGCCAGCAGGTTTATGGTAGAGGGCAAAAACATTCAGTACTTC.

This chain uses TRBV6-6 with TRBJ1-5, with D perhaps matching TRBD1 (6 bases). The CDR3 runs 16 residues. CDR1 is MNHNY, CDR2 SVGAGI, per germline (reference sequence). V lost 0 bases and J lost 5, with 14 bases in between. The CDR3 DNA follows: TGTGCCAGCAGTTACTCGGACAGAGCTCGTGATCAGCCCCAGCATTTT. It codes for CASSYSDRARDQPQHF.

The gene calls are TRBV19 and TRBJ1-1, with 8 positions matching TRBD1. Trimming took 8 bases from V and 4 from J; bases not matched to a gene: 9. The CDR3 is 14 residues long. CDR1 and CDR2 from the germline V gene are LNHDA and SQIVND (reference sequence). The CDR3 spells CASVGQGAITEAFF. CDR3 in DNA: TGTGCCAGTGTCGGGCAGGGGGCAATCACTGAAGCTTTCTTT.

The chain couples TRBV20-1 to TRBJ1-2; possible D gene TRBD1, 6 bases. Germline loops: CDR1 DFQATT, CDR2 SNEGSKA (reference sequence). The CDR3 extends over 11 amino acids. V lost 4 bases to trimming and J lost 8 bases, with 11 bases between them. The CDR3 sequence is CSAIGQRGYTF. For the CDR3, the DNA is TGCAGTGCTATTGGACAGCGCGGCTACACCTTC.

This sequence joins TRBV9 and TRBJ1-4, with TRBD1 identical over 12 bases. The V gene's germline CDR1 is SGDLS and CDR2 YYNGEE. The CDR3 extends over 16 amino acids. V shed 4 bases, J shed 8 bases, and the junction held 9 bases outside the gene matches. The CDR3 region is CASSNRAGTGGEKLFF. The CDR3, as DNA: TGTGCCAGCAGCAATCGAGCCGGGACAGGGGGCGAAAAACTGTTTTTT.